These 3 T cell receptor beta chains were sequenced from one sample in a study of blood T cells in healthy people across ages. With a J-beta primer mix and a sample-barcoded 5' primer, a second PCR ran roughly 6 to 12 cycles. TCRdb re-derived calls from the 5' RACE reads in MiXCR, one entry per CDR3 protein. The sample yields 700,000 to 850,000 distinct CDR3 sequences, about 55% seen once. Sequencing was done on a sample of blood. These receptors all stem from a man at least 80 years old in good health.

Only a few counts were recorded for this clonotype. The CDR3: CASSLSQDFSYEQYF. CDR3 sequence (DNA): TGCGCCAGCAGCTTGTCGCAGGACTTTTCCTACGAGCAGTACTTC. The chain uses TRBV5-1 and TRBJ2-7, with D possibly matching TRBD2 (5 bases). Germline CDR1 and CDR2: SGHRS and YFSETQ. Trimming shortened V by 1 base and J by 1 base, and 12 bases separated the two germline ends. This CDR3 spans 15 amino acids.

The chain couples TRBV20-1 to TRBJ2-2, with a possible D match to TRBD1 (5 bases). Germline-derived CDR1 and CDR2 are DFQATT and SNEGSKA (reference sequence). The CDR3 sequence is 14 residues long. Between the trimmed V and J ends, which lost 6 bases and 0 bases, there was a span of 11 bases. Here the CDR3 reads CSAPDRSNTGELFF. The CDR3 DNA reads TGCAGTGCACCCGACAGATCGAACACCGGGGAGCTGTTTTTT.

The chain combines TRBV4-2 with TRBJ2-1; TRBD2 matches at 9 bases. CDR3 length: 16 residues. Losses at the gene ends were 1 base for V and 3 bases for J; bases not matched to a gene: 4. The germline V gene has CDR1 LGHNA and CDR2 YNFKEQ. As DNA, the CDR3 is TGTGCCAGCAGCCAAGTTAGCGGGGGTGACTACAATGAGCAGTTCTTC. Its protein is CASSQVSGGDYNEQFF.